This TCR beta chain was sequenced in a study of blood T cells in healthy people across ages. Study observations and caveats: Both naive CD4+ cell counts and diversity were greater in long-lived donors than in aged donors. The unsorted PBMCs prevented any conclusive comparison of naive versus antigen-experienced cells.

For the second PCR, which ran for about 7 to 12 cycles, a sample-barcoded 5' primer and a J-beta primer mix were used. Using its own MiXCR run on the 5' RACE reads, TCRdb lists one record per CDR3 protein. The sample consists of over 1.5 million distinct CDR3 sequences, 40% to 55% of them appearing once. About this clonotype: Its target is not known.

From germline, CDR1 is SGHRS and CDR2 YFSETQ. Trimming took off 3 bases at V and 1 base at J, with 21 bases between the two ends. This CDR3 contains 18 residues. Sequenced: blood. The source is a woman in her thirties or forties in good health. The chain combines TRBV5-1 with TRBJ2-3; maybe TRBD1 (6 bases). CDR3 loop: CASSSKRVQGLGTDTQYF. The CDR3, as DNA: TGCGCCAGCAGCTCGAAACGCGTACAGGGTTTAGGCACAGATACGCAGTATTTT.